What follows describes a single T cell receptor beta chain. This CDR3 contains 15 residues. Germline loops: CDR1 MDHEN, CDR2 SYDVKM. J gave up 5 bases and V 5 bases, and 8 bases lay outside the gene matches. This sample was included in a study of blood T cell repertoires in COVID-19. Measured with immunoSEQ multiplex PCR; TCRdb has only the in-frame clones, and not every one. The sample contains 450,000 to 500,000 clones, about 85% of which appear only once. This TCR came from a woman in her fifties or sixties who had recovered from COVID-19. The chain joins TRBV28 to TRBJ2-4; 8 bases fit TRBD1. Material: PBMCs or T cells enriched from blood (not recorded which). CDR3 nucleotide sequence: TGTGCCAGCAGTCTAACAGGGGGACAGCAAAACATTCAGTACTTC. Residues: CASSLTGGQQNIQYF.